A selection of T cell receptor beta chains follows, all from one sample in a study of T cell responses to AZD1222 COVID-19 vaccine. Generated by immunoSEQ multiplex PCR, the TCRdb table keeps only in-frame clones and is missing some. This sample has 100,000 to 150,000 clones, with about nine tenths found just once. The specimen comprised peripheral blood, sampled on day 0 of AZD1222 vaccination. These receptors all stem from an adult in good health. Each CDR3 is given with its conserved first and last residue. The order of the fields is J gene, clone size, V gene, D gene, CDR3 protein, CDR3 DNA. The D gene is left open where the match is weak. Where a row states a size, it is once, few, many or the class of an expanded clone; other rows omit it.

j_call: TRBJ1-2; clone_size: .; v_call: TRBV4-1; d_call: .; cdr3_aa: CASSEDSYYGYTF; cdr3_nt: TGCGCCAGCAGCGAGGACTCTTACTATGGCTACACCTTC
j_call: TRBJ1-5; clone_size: once; v_call: TRBV7-3; d_call: TRBD1; cdr3_aa: CASARDRDQPQHF; cdr3_nt: TGTGCCAGCGCACGGGACAGGGATCAGCCCCAGCATTTT
j_call: TRBJ1-2; clone_size: .; v_call: TRBV10-3; d_call: TRBD1; cdr3_aa: CAISQNIQGAQGYTF; cdr3_nt: TGTGCCATCAGTCAAAACATACAGGGGGCGCAAGGCTACACCTTC
j_call: TRBJ1-1; clone_size: .; v_call: TRBV6-2/TRBV6-3; d_call: .; cdr3_aa: CASSKSLIDTTNTEAFF; cdr3_nt: TGTGCCAGCAGCAAATCGCTAATAGACACCACGAACACTGAAGCTTTCTTT
j_call: TRBJ1-1; clone_size: .; v_call: TRBV5-1; d_call: TRBD1; cdr3_aa: CASSSQGAGTEAFF; cdr3_nt: TGCGCCAGCAGCTCGCAGGGGGCCGGGACTGAAGCTTTCTTT
j_call: TRBJ2-7; clone_size: .; v_call: TRBV13; d_call: TRBD2; cdr3_aa: CASSRTSGALGDYYEQYF; cdr3_nt: TGTGCCAGCAGTCGTACTAGCGGGGCTCTCGGAGACTACTACGAGCAGTACTTC
j_call: TRBJ2-1; clone_size: .; v_call: TRBV5-6; d_call: .; cdr3_aa: CASSPIGAREQFF; cdr3_nt: TGTGCCAGCAGCCCGATAGGGGCCCGGGAGCAGTTCTTC
j_call: TRBJ2-3; clone_size: .; v_call: TRBV18; d_call: .; cdr3_aa: CASSPRDGAGSTDTQYF; cdr3_nt: TGTGCCAGCTCACCAAGGGATGGGGCGGGTTCCACAGATACGCAGTATTTT
j_call: TRBJ1-2; clone_size: .; v_call: TRBV14; d_call: TRBD1; cdr3_aa: CASSPWTGPDYGYTF; cdr3_nt: TGTGCCAGCAGCCCCTGGACAGGGCCTGACTATGGCTACACCTTC
j_call: TRBJ1-3; clone_size: .; v_call: TRBV2; d_call: .; cdr3_aa: CASSDKGIHSGNTIYF; cdr3_nt: TGTGCCAGCAGTGATAAGGGTATACACTCTGGAAACACCATATATTTT
j_call: TRBJ1-6; clone_size: few; v_call: TRBV2; d_call: .; cdr3_aa: CASSVVGDNSPLHF; cdr3_nt: TGTGCCAGCAGTGTGGTGGGAGATAATTCACCCCTCCACTTT
j_call: TRBJ1-1; clone_size: .; v_call: TRBV10-2; d_call: .; cdr3_aa: CASKSDTEAFF; cdr3_nt: TGCGCCAGCAAATCTGACACTGAAGCTTTCTTT
j_call: TRBJ2-3; clone_size: .; v_call: TRBV7-8; d_call: TRBD2; cdr3_aa: CASSPWGLANTDTQYF; cdr3_nt: TGTGCCAGCAGCCCATGGGGACTAGCGAACACAGATACGCAGTATTTT
j_call: TRBJ1-6; clone_size: .; v_call: TRBV5-1; d_call: .; cdr3_aa: CASSLGQANSPLHF; cdr3_nt: TGCGCCAGCAGCTTGGGACAGGCCAATTCACCCCTCCACTTT
j_call: TRBJ2-5; clone_size: .; v_call: TRBV20-1; d_call: .; cdr3_aa: CSANDRETQYF; cdr3_nt: TGCAGTGCTAACGATAGGGAGACCCAGTACTTC
j_call: TRBJ1-1; clone_size: once; v_call: TRBV20-1; d_call: .; cdr3_aa: CSASDAFF; cdr3_nt: TGCAGTGCTAGTGATGCTTTCTTT
j_call: TRBJ2-7; clone_size: .; v_call: TRBV6-1; d_call: .; cdr3_aa: CASSEGWLREQYF; cdr3_nt: TGTGCCAGCAGTGAAGGGTGGTTGCGGGAGCAGTACTTC
j_call: TRBJ1-1; clone_size: .; v_call: TRBV18; d_call: .; cdr3_aa: CASSPGRGWGGNTEAFF; cdr3_nt: TGTGCCAGCTCACCGGGAAGAGGCTGGGGGGGTAACACTGAAGCTTTCTTT
j_call: TRBJ1-1; clone_size: .; v_call: TRBV30; d_call: .; cdr3_aa: CAWGRGGTEAFF; cdr3_nt: TGTGCCTGGGGGCGCGGCGGCACTGAAGCTTTCTTT
j_call: TRBJ1-1; clone_size: .; v_call: TRBV6-2/TRBV6-3; d_call: .; cdr3_aa: CASSYFLTDTEAFF; cdr3_nt: TGTGCCAGCAGTTATTTCCTGACGGACACTGAAGCTTTCTTT
j_call: TRBJ1-1; clone_size: .; v_call: TRBV7-9; d_call: TRBD1; cdr3_aa: CASGQGGITEAFF; cdr3_nt: TGTGCCAGCGGGCAGGGGGGGATCACTGAAGCTTTCTTT
j_call: TRBJ1-1; clone_size: once; v_call: TRBV5-1; d_call: .; cdr3_aa: CASSLEGAEAFF; cdr3_nt: TGCGCCAGCAGCTTGGAAGGGGCTGAAGCTTTCTTT